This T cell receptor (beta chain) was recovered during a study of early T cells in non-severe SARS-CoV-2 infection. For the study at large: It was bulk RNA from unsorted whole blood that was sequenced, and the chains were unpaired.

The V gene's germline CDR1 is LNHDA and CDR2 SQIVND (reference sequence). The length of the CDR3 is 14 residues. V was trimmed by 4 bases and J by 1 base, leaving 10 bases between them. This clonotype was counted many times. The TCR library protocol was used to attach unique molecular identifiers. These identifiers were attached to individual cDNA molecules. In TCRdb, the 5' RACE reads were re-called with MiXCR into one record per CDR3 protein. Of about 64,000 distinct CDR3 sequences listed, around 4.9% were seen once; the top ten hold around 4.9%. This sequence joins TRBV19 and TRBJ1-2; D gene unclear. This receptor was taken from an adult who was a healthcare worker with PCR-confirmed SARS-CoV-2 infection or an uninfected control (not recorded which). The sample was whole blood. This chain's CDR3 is CASSTAGLNYGYTF. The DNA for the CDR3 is TGTGCCAGTAGTACCGCAGGCCTTAACTATGGCTACACCTTC. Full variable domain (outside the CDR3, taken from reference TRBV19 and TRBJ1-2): DGGITQSPKYLFRKEGQNVTLSCEQNLNHDAMYWYRQDPGQGLRLIYYSQIVNDFQKGDIAEGYSVSREKKESFPLTVTSAQKNPTAFYLCASSTAGLNYGYTFGSGTRLTVV.